The 25 T cell receptor beta chains listed next were all sequenced from one sample in a study of glioma-infiltrating T cells after dendritic cell vaccination. Sequenced by immunoSEQ multiplex PCR; TCRdb stores in-frame clones only, minus some. The sample lists tens of thousands of clones, 80% to 85% occurring once. Stated time point: after dendritic cell vaccination, including at tumor progression/relapse. The specimen comprised blood, sampled after dendritic cell vaccination. All receptors derive from a human donor with glioblastoma.

The chain employs TRBV2 and TRBJ1-4, with 9 positions matching TRBD1. Germline V gene sequence: CDR1 SNHLY, CDR2 FYNNEI. CDR3 length: 15 residues. Trimming cost V 8 bases and J 4 bases; bases outside gene matches: 8. CDR3 residues: CASASRTGDNEKLFF. CDR3 nucleotides: TGTGCCAGCGCCTCCCGGACAGGGGATAATGAAAAACTGTTTTTT.

The chain recombines TRBV9 with TRBJ2-3; 8 bases map to TRBD2. V trimming: 0 bases; J trimming: 1 base; junction bases outside the gene matches: 10. This CDR3 contains 18 residues. Germline V CDR1 and CDR2: SGDLS, YYNGEE. CDR3 nucleotides: TGTGCCAGCAGCGTAGCTACTCTGGTAGCGGGGCGCACAGATACGCAGTATTTT. Encoded protein: CASSVATLVAGRTDTQYF.

This chain connects TRBV6-6 to TRBJ2-5; weak D call: TRBD1 (6 bases). V was trimmed by 2 bases and J by 2 bases, leaving 12 bases between them. The CDR3 covers 15 residues. Germline CDR1 reads MNHNY; CDR2 reads SVGAGI (reference sequence). CDR3 protein: CASSYGTSVQETQYF. CDR3 DNA: TGTGCCAGCAGTTACGGGACATCAGTTCAAGAGACCCAGTACTTC.

The V gene is TRBV2, the J gene TRBJ1-1; weak D call: TRBD1 (5 bases). CDR3 length: 13 residues. V was trimmed by 6 bases and J by 2 bases, leaving 10 bases between them. Germline V gene sequence: CDR1 SNHLY, CDR2 FYNNEI. The CDR3 spells CASRDDSNTEAFF. In DNA form, the CDR3 reads TGTGCCAGCAGGGACGACAGTAACACTGAAGCTTTCTTT.

The chain couples TRBV25-1 to TRBJ2-5, with D hard to call. The CDR3 spans 13 residues. Trimming left V 4 bases short and J 5 bases short, with 11 bases between. Per germline, CDR1 MGHDK and CDR2 SYGVNS. The CDR3 loop reads CASSGTEVETQYF. The CDR3 coding sequence is TGTGCCAGCAGTGGAACAGAAGTGGAGACCCAGTACTTC.

In its sample, this clone was seen many times. The chain employs TRBV5-1 and TRBJ1-3; D possibly corresponds to TRBD1 (6 bases). CDR1 and CDR2 from the germline V gene are SGHRS and YFSETQ. This CDR3 is 14 amino acids long. Trimming removed 4 bases at V and 2 bases at J, with 10 bases between. The CDR3: CASSLGHPGNTIYF. CDR3 sequence (DNA): TGCGCCAGCAGCCTGGGACATCCTGGAAACACCATATATTTT.

This clone was seen a single time. The chain joins TRBV4-1 to TRBJ1-1; no clear D gene. Deletions cut 4 bases from V and 4 bases from J, with 7 bases between. The germline CDR1 and CDR2 sequences are MGHRA and YSYEKL. The CDR3 totals 12 residues. The DNA for the CDR3 is TGCGCCAGCAGCCCCGCGGGCACTGAAGCTTTCTTT. Its translation: CASSPAGTEAFF.

The rearrangement uses TRBV19 and TRBJ2-1, with D uncertain. The CDR3 is 13 residues long. V gave up 5 bases and J gave up 5 bases, with 10 bases separating them. Germline V gene lookup returns CDR1 LNHDA and CDR2 SQIVND (reference sequence). CDR3: CASSPDWNNEQFF. The CDR3 DNA sequence: TGTGCCAGTAGTCCTGACTGGAACAATGAGCAGTTCTTC.

This clone appeared a few times. J is TRBJ1-4 and V is TRBV2; a possible D gene is TRBD1 (5 bases). V lost 2 bases, J lost 3 bases, and 19 bases lay in between. Germline values: CDR1 SNHLY, CDR2 FYNNEI. This CDR3 has 18 residues. CDR3 region: CASSESRRLGGPNEKLFF. CDR3 nucleotide sequence: TGTGCCAGCAGTGAATCACGCCGATTGGGGGGACCTAATGAAAAACTGTTTTTT.

The gene calls are TRBV5-1 and TRBJ2-7; 12 bases align to TRBD1. The CDR3 has 15 amino acids. With 2 bases clipped from V and 6 bases from J, the junction kept 6 bases outside the gene matches. The germline V gene encodes CDR1 SGHRS and CDR2 YFSETQ. For the CDR3, the DNA is TGCGCCAGCAGCTTATCCGGGACAGGGGGCCGCGAGCAGTACTTC. Translation gives CASSLSGTGGREQYF.

The gene calls are TRBV11-1 and TRBJ1-2; possibly TRBD1 for D (5 bases). The CDR3 length is 13 residues. Trimming stripped 5 bases from V and 3 bases from J, with 10 bases between. CDR1 is SGHAT, CDR2 FQDESV, per germline (reference sequence). The CDR3 nucleotides are TGTGCCAGCAGCCCCCAGGGTGACTATGGCTACACCTTC. It specifies CASSPQGDYGYTF.

The chain links TRBV7-9 to TRBJ1-1; D remains ambiguous. Germline V gene data show CDR1 as SEHNR and CDR2 as FQNEAQ (reference sequence). V was clipped by 1 base and J by 6 bases, with 9 bases between them. This CDR3 has 13 residues. The CDR3 loop reads CASSLDVRAEAFF. In nucleotides, the CDR3 is TGTGCCAGCAGCTTAGACGTCCGGGCTGAAGCTTTCTTT.

The V and J genes are TRBV6-5 and TRBJ2-2; D is undetermined. Germline V gene data show CDR1 as MNHEY and CDR2 as SVGAGI. Trimming left V 2 bases short and J 3 bases short, with 4 bases between. This CDR3 has 13 residues. The chain's CDR3 is CASSYLDTGELFF. The CDR3 bases are TGTGCCAGCAGTTACCTAGACACCGGGGAGCTGTTTTTT.

V gene TRBV19 combines with J gene TRBJ2-2; tentative D call: TRBD1 (6 bases). Germline CDR1 is LNHDA and CDR2 is SQIVND (reference sequence). The CDR3 covers 16 residues. V was pared by 5 bases and J by 1 base, with 14 bases between. The DNA of the CDR3 is TGTGCCAGTAGTGTGACTCGGGACATGAACACCGGGGAGCTGTTTTTT. It translates to CASSVTRDMNTGELFF. The variable domain in full, with the rest retrieved from reference TRBV19 and TRBJ2-2, is DGGITQSPKYLFRKEGQNVTLSCEQNLNHDAMYWYRQDPGQGLRLIYYSQIVNDFQKGDIAEGYSVSREKKESFPLTVTSAQKNPTAFYLCASSVTRDMNTGELFFGEGSRLTVL.

The genes are TRBV4-1 and TRBJ2-1; 10 bases line up with TRBD2. The CDR3 has 16 amino acids. Germline V CDR1 and CDR2: MGHRA, YSYEKL. V trimming: 0 bases; J trimming: 8 bases; junction bases outside the gene matches: 7. The CDR3 DNA reads as TGCGCCAGCAGCCAAGATCTGGGACTAGCGTTCTATGAGCAGTTCTTC. Protein: CASSQDLGLAFYEQFF.

The chain joins TRBV5-4 to TRBJ2-5; TRBD1 agrees at 9 bases. Looked up from germline, CDR1 is SGHNT and CDR2 is YYREEE (reference sequence). Unmatched junction bases numbered 12, after V lost 2 bases and J lost 4 bases. The CDR3 runs 17 residues. The CDR3: CASSLFSGTGTRETQYF. The CDR3 nucleotides are TGTGCCAGCAGCTTATTTTCCGGGACAGGGACGAGAGAGACCCAGTACTTC.

This sequence joins TRBV7-2 and TRBJ1-5, with 8 bases lining up with TRBD1. Germline CDR1 SGHTA, CDR2 FQGNSA. V lost 5 bases and J lost 10; bases outside the gene matches: 16. This CDR3 is 16 amino acids long. The CDR3 DNA reads TGTGCCAGCAGCAAAAGTCAGGGGGCGGCAATCGAACCCCAGCATTTT. Its protein product is CASSKSQGAAIEPQHF.

V gene TRBV4-1 combines with J gene TRBJ1-3; TRBD1 matches 11 bases. CDR3 length equals 18 residues. After removal of 0 bases from V and 3 bases from J, the junction contained 7 bases not matched to a gene. Germline V lookup: CDR1 MGHRA, CDR2 YSYEKL. The CDR3 sequence is CASSQEAPDRGLGNTIYF. The CDR3 coding sequence is TGCGCCAGCAGCCAAGAAGCCCCGGACAGGGGGCTTGGAAACACCATATATTTT.

This chain joins TRBV5-6 and TRBJ1-4; TRBD1 agrees at 8 bases. V was clipped by 4 bases and J by 5 bases; unmatched bases: 7. The CDR3 covers 15 residues. CDR1 is SGHDT, CDR2 YYEEEE, per germline. The CDR3 region is CASSRPDRENEKLFF. The CDR3, as DNA: TGTGCCAGCAGCCGACCGGACAGGGAGAATGAAAAACTGTTTTTT.

CDR3 residues: CASSLLRRPAADSNYGYTF. CDR3 DNA: TGTGCCAGCTCACTCCTCCGGAGGCCAGCTGCTGATTCTAACTATGGCTACACCTTC. The chain has TRBV18 and TRBJ1-2; D is uncertain. Looked up from germline, CDR1 is KGHSH and CDR2 is LQKENI. V shed 4 bases and J shed 0 bases, with 24 bases lying between them. CDR3 length equals 19 residues.

V and J are TRBV10-3 and TRBJ2-7; TRBD1 aligns across 7 bases. The CDR3 has 15 residues. Germline V gene sequence: CDR1 ENHRY, CDR2 SYGVKD. J gave up 3 bases and V 7 bases, and 12 bases lay outside the gene matches. The CDR3 loop is CAIKSNFGTVYEQYF. CDR3 sequence (DNA): TGTGCCATCAAATCTAACTTCGGGACAGTCTACGAGCAGTACTTC.

On this clone: Germline is not matched at one junction end, which may reflect a read error. V usage is TRBV2 and J usage is TRBJ1-3, with D perhaps matching TRBD1 (6 bases). CDR3 size: 16 residues. CDR1 is SNHLY, CDR2 FYNNEI, per germline. CDR3 DNA: TGTGCCAGCAGTGCCGGGACATTATCTATAGGAAACACCACATATTTT. Residues: CASSAGTLSIGNTTYF.

The rearrangement joins TRBV10-3 to TRBJ1-1; the match to TRBD1 covers 8 bases. This CDR3 spans 15 amino acids. Germline V gene sequence: CDR1 ENHRY, CDR2 SYGVKD. V shed 0 bases, J shed 1 base, and the junction held 1 base outside the gene matches. The chain's CDR3 is CAISESDRENTEAFF. CDR3 in DNA: TGTGCCATCAGTGAGTCGGACAGGGAGAACACTGAAGCTTTCTTT.

CDR3 DNA sequence: TGTGCCAGCTCACCACCGGGGGCAAACAGGGTAAGGACTGAAGCTTTCTTT. Its protein is CASSPPGANRVRTEAFF. V is TRBV18 and J is TRBJ1-1, with D maybe TRBD1 (6 bases). V shed 0 bases and J shed 5 bases, with 19 bases lying between them. This CDR3 contains 17 residues. Germline CDR1 KGHSH, CDR2 LQKENI. Drawing the rest from reference TRBV18 and TRBJ1-1, the complete variable domain is NAGVMQNPRHLVRRRGQEARLRCSPMKGHSHVYWYRQLPEEGLKFMVYLQKENIIDESGMPKERFSAEFPKEGPSILRIQQVVRGDSAAYFCASSPPGANRVRTEAFFGQGTRLTVV.

The chain is built from TRBV5-1 and TRBJ1-1; 10 bases align to TRBD1. The trim removed 3 bases at V and 2 bases at J, leaving 4 bases unmatched. Germline V gene sequence: CDR1 SGHRS, CDR2 YFSETQ. The CDR3 totals 15 residues. CDR3 protein: CASSWGTGANTEAFF. The CDR3 DNA reads TGCGCCAGCAGCTGGGGGACAGGGGCTAACACTGAAGCTTTCTTT.